This T cell receptor (beta chain) is drawn from a study of PD-1 blockade in classical Hodgkin lymphoma. Time point given: newly diagnosed, previously untreated cHL patient sample. Isolation of CD8+ T cells from thawed PBMCs used magnetic negative selection. Investigators turned to newly diagnosed, untreated classical Hodgkin lymphoma PBMCs for comparison. Note on this clone: Antigen: not known.

Study-wide results and caveats: Causes of the repertoire differences remain undefined, possibly disease activity or prior therapy. Reported findings placed baseline TCR diversity lower in newly diagnosed patients (compared with healthy donors).

Produced via immunoSEQ multiplex PCR; TCRdb's table is partial and in-frame only. The sample carries tens of thousands of clones, around nine tenths recorded once. Germline values: CDR1 SGHVS, CDR2 FQNEAQ. The CDR3 contains 13 residues. V was pared by 5 bases and J by 5 bases, with 12 bases between. This sequence joins TRBV7-8 and TRBJ1-2; weak D call: TRBD1 (5 bases). Sequenced sample: CD8+ T cells from blood. The sequence derives from a human donor with classical Hodgkin lymphoma. DNA for the CDR3: TGTGCCAGCAGCCCAGGGACTGTTTATGGCTACACCTTC. Its protein is CASSPGTVYGYTF.